This record looks at one T cell receptor (beta chain) sequence and its context. The V end lost 3 bases, the J end lost 5 bases, and 7 bases lay between the germline ends. Germline values: CDR1 MNHNS, CDR2 SASEGT. This CDR3 has 12 residues. The data were taken from a study of control samples from healthy donors and cancer patients. Assay: immunoSEQ multiplex PCR; the TCRdb copy retains only in-frame clones and omits some. The sample yields roughly 100,000 clones, over 85% seen once. The origin of this receptor is a human donor in good health. The donor label of this sample is uncertain. This chain links TRBV6-1 with TRBJ1-2; no reliable D call. Sequenced input: blood. Written as DNA, the CDR3 is TGTGCCAGCAGTGAGAATAAGTATGGCTACACCTTC. Its protein is CASSENKYGYTF.